Below are 3 T cell receptor beta chains sequenced from a single sample in a study of blood T cell repertoires in COVID-19 (dated by TCRdb to the early 2020s). Libraries were constructed by the immunoSEQ multiplex PCR assay. TCRdb mirrors the immuneACCESS table, restricted to in-frame sequences. Some clones are absent from its copies; in checked studies, under half trace to an unresolved V gene, and the reason for the others is unknown. The sample records 150,000 to 200,000 clones, roughly nine tenths of which are singletons. In total, the top ten clones hold around 3.5% of the sample. The sequencing input was peripheral blood. The source of these receptors is a man between 65 and 85 years old with acute or convalescent COVID-19.

The chain is built from TRBV5-6 and TRBJ2-7; 8 nucleotides align to TRBD2. CDR1 is SGHDT and CDR2 is YYEEEE in the germline V gene. The CDR3 runs to 13 residues. V shed 4 bases, J shed 9 bases, and the junction held 9 bases outside the gene matches. The CDR3 sequence is CASSPSSGGGQYF. The CDR3 region has the DNA TGTGCCAGCAGCCCTTCATCGGGAGGGGGGCAGTACTTC.

The genes are TRBV6-2 or TRBV6-3 and TRBJ2-3; TRBD2 aligns across 9 bases. Trimming removed 6 bases from V and 4 bases from J; junction bases left unmatched: 5. This CDR3 contains 14 residues. Germline CDR1 reads MNHEY; CDR2 reads SVGEGT. The CDR3 DNA follows: TGTGCCAGCAGCATTAGCGGGGGACCAGATACGCAGTATTTT. Translated: CASSISGGPDTQYF.

This clone was detected a few times. The gene calls are TRBV11-2 and TRBJ1-2; TRBD1 matches 7 bases. V lost 4 bases, J lost 4 bases, and 6 bases stayed unmatched. Looked up from germline, CDR1 is SGHAT and CDR2 is FQNNGV. CDR3 length: 14 amino acids. The chain's CDR3 is CASSSQTGPYGYTF. CDR3 nucleotide sequence: TGTGCCAGCAGCTCCCAGACAGGGCCCTATGGCTACACCTTC.